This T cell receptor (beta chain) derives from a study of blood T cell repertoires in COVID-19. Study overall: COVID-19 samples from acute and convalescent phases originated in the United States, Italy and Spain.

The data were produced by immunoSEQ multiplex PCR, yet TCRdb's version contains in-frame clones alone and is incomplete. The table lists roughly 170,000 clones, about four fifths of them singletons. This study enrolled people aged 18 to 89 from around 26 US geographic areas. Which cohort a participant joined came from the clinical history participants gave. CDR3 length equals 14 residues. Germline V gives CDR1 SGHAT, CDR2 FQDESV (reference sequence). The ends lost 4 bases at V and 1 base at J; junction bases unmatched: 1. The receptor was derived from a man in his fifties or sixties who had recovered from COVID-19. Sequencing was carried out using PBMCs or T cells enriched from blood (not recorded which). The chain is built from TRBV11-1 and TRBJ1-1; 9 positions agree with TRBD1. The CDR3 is CASSWDRANTEAFF. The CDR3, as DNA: TGTGCCAGCAGCTGGGACAGGGCGAACACTGAAGCTTTCTTT.